One TCR beta chain is described in this entry. Its antigen is unknown. TCRdb keeps only in-frame clones here, not all; method: immunoSEQ multiplex PCR. This table has more than 90,000 clones, roughly 79% appearing once. The sample is drawn from a study of PD-1 blockade in classical Hodgkin lymphoma. Study findings and constraints: By C4D1 there was a significant rise in CD4+ TCR diversity but not in CD8+ TCR diversity.

Every patient experienced relapse after autologous stem cell transplantation, and brentuximab vedotin exposure varied. The CDR3 totals 14 residues. Germline V gene lookup returns CDR1 ENHRY and CDR2 SYGVKD. Trimming cost V 6 bases and J 8 bases; bases outside gene matches: 8. This TCR came from a human donor with classical Hodgkin lymphoma. The sample in question was peripheral blood mononuclear cells (PBMCs), obtained before the second cycle of nivolumab. This chain uses TRBV10-3 with TRBJ2-1; 9 positions match TRBD2. The DNA for the CDR3 is TGTGCCATCAGCCTGGGACTAGCTGGTGATGAGCAGTTCTTC. Amino acid sequence: CAISLGLAGDEQFF.